This T cell receptor (beta chain) was observed in a study of T cells in tuberculosis. After thawing and overnight rest, PBMC were stained with GMM-loaded CD1B tetramer, viability dye and anti-CD3 for sorting. CD1B tetramers were loaded with Rhodococcus equi-derived C32 glucose monomycolate. Here immunoSEQ multiplex PCR was the method, and the copy in TCRdb shows in-frame clones only, minus some. The sample shows about 58,000 clones, roughly 86% of them seen only once. Material for sequencing was CD1b-GMM tetramer-negative cells sorted from PBMCs. This TCR was recovered from an adult woman with latent tuberculosis.

The CDR3 loop is CASSPGLAGVGTDTQYF. CDR3 nucleotide sequence: TGTGCCAGCAGCCCAGGACTAGCGGGTGTTGGGACAGATACGCAGTATTTT. The rearrangement uses TRBV11-3 and TRBJ2-3, with 11 bases fitting TRBD2. This CDR3 region has 17 residues. V lost 5 bases, J lost 3 bases, and 10 bases stayed unmatched. Germline CDR1 and CDR2: SGHNT and YENEEA.